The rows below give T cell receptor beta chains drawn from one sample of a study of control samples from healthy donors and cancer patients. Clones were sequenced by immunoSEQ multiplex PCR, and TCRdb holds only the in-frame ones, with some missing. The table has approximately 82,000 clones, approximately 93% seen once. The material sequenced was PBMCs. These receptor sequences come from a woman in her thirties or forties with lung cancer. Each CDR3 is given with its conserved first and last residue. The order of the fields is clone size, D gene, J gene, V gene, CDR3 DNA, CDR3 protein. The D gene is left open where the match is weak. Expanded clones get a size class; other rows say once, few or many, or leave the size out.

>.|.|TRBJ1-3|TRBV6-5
TGTGCCAGCAGCTTTACGGACCGGGGAAACACCATATATTTT
CASSFTDRGNTIYF
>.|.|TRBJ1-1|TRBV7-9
TGTGCCAGCAGCACCGTTATGGGACCGAACACTGAAGCTTTCTTT
CASSTVMGPNTEAFF
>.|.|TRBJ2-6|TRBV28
TGTGCCAGCAGTTGGCGTTCCGGGGCCAACGTCCTGACTTTC
CASSWRSGANVLTF
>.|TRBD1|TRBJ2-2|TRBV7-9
TGTGCCAGCAGCTTAGTTGGTAGGGGGCCGAACACCGGGGAGCTGTTTTTT
CASSLVGRGPNTGELFF
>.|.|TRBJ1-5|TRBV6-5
TGTGCCAGCAGTTTCGACGGGACTCAGCCCCAGCATTTT
CASSFDGTQPQHF
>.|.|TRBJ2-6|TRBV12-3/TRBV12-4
TGTGCCAGCAACAGGGGGGCCAACGTCCTGACTTTC
CASNRGANVLTF
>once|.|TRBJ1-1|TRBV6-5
TGTGCCTCTTCCGCTTTGAACACTGAAGCTTTCTTT
CASSALNTEAFF
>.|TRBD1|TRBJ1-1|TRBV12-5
TGTGCTAGTGCTCCCCTTAGGGGGCAAGGCACTGAAGCTTTCTTT
CASAPLRGQGTEAFF
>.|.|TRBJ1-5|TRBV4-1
TGCGCCAGCAGCCAAGATCGGGGTCAGCCCCAGCATTTT
CASSQDRGQPQHF
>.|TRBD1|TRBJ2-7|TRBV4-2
TGTGCCAGCAGCCAACCTTCGGGACAGGGGCCTTACGAGCAGTACTTC
CASSQPSGQGPYEQYF
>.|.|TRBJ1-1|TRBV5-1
TGCGCCAGCAGCTTGGACTATATGAACACTGAAGCTTTCTTT
CASSLDYMNTEAFF
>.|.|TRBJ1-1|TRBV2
TGTGCCAGCAGTGGGTACCTGAACACTGAAGCTTTCTTT
CASSGYLNTEAFF
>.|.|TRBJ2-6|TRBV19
TGTGCCAGCCACATCAGGGGGGCCAACGTCCTGACTTTC
CASHIRGANVLTF
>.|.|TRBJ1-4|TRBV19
TGTGCCAGTAGTATAGGACAGGTGCGGAGGACAACTAATGAAAAACTGTTTTTT
CASSIGQVRRTTNEKLFF
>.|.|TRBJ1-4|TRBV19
TGTGCCAGTAGTGGCACCCGGGCCTCAACTAATGAAAAACTGTTTTTT
CASSGTRASTNEKLFF
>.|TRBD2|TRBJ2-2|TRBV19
TGTGCCAGTCGTAGTATAGCGGGGGATTTGGCCGGGGAGCTGTTTTTT
CASRSIAGDLAGELFF
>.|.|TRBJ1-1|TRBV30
TGTGCCTGGAGGAGGAGGTCTCCGAACACTGAAGCTTTCTTT
CAWRRRSPNTEAFF
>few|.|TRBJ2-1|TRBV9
TGTGCCAGCAGCGTAGGAGTGAGCTCCTACAATGAGCAGTTCTTC
CASSVGVSSYNEQFF
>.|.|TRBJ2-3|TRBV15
TGTGCCACCAGCAGAGCTTGGGGTGTGAGCACAGATACGCAGTATTTT
CATSRAWGVSTDTQYF
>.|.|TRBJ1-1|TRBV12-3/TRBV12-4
TGTGCCAGCAGATTTACAGAGAACACTGAAGCTTTCTTT
CASRFTENTEAFF
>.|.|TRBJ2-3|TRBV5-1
TGCGCCAGCAGCTTTAAGGGGGGAAACACAGATACGCAGTATTTT
CASSFKGGNTDTQYF
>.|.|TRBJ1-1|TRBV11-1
TGTGCCAGCAGCTTAACTTCGGGCCCTGAAGCTTTCTTT
CASSLTSGPEAFF
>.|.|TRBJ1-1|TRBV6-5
TGTGCCAGCGGCTCGGCCCTGAACACTGAAGCTTTCTTT
CASGSALNTEAFF
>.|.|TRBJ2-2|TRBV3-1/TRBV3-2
TGTGCCAGCAGCCAAGGGACCGGGGAGCTGTTTTTT
CASSQGTGELFF